This is a list of T cell receptor beta chains from one sample in a study of response to subunit inactivated influenza vaccine. TCRdb reanalysed the RT-PCR reads using MiXCR and keeps one entry per CDR3 protein. The profile covers over 400,000 distinct CDR3 sequences, with 10% to 15% appearing a single time and approximately 14% taken by the ten largest. Sequencing used PBMCs from blood, obtained 40 to 50 days after vaccination. These receptor sequences come from a man aged 45-65 years who received an inactivated influenza vaccine. The CDR3 runs from the conserved cysteine through the conserved F or W. The D gene is left open where the match is weak. The listing skips clone size in some rows; elsewhere it reads once, few, many or a size class.

TRBV20-1	-	TRBJ2-3	-	CSARDHWGSTTSTDTQYF	TGCAGTGCTAGAGATCATTGGGGGAGCACTACTAGCACAGATACGCAGTATTTT
TRBV7-2	-	TRBJ2-7	few	CASSPLAYEQYF	TGTGCCAGCAGCCCCCTCGCCTACGAGCAGTACTTC
TRBV5-1	-	TRBJ2-7	few	CASSPNLYYEQYF	TGCGCCAGCAGCCCAAACCTATACTACGAGCAGTACTTC
TRBV7-6	TRBD1	TRBJ2-1	once	CASSIERTGGHEQFF	TGTGCCAGCAGTATAGAGAGGACAGGGGGTCATGAGCAGTTCTTC
TRBV7-3	-	TRBJ2-5	few	CASSSTPLETQYF	TGTGCCAGCAGCTCGACCCCCCTGGAGACCCAGTACTTC
TRBV2	-	TRBJ2-1	-	CASSASSSSYNEQFF	TGTGCCAGCAGTGCTTCCTCGAGCTCCTACAATGAGCAGTTCTTC
TRBV12-3/TRBV12-4	-	TRBJ1-6	-	CASRNRSPLHF	TGTGCCAGCAGGAACAGATCACCCCTCCACTTT
TRBV6-5	-	TRBJ2-1	-	CASSYTGPGLTSGNEQFF	TGTGCCAGCAGTTACACTGGGCCGGGACTCACGTCGGGCAATGAGCAGTTCTTC
TRBV30	TRBD2	TRBJ2-1	many	CAWSVSSGGVYNEQFF	TGTGCCTGGAGTGTATCTAGCGGGGGAGTATACAATGAGCAGTTCTTC
TRBV12-3/TRBV12-4	-	TRBJ2-7	-	CASSLFTHEQYF	TGTGCCAGCAGTTTATTTACACACGAGCAGTACTTC
TRBV3-1	TRBD2	TRBJ2-1	-	CASSLAGTSPRNEQFF	TGTGCCAGCAGCCTTGCCGGGACTAGCCCGCGGAATGAGCAGTTCTTC
TRBV7-9	-	TRBJ1-1	few	CASSHDRNEAFF	TGTGCCAGCAGCCACGACAGGAATGAAGCTTTCTTT
TRBV3-1	-	TRBJ1-1	few	CASSQDSGYTEAFF	TGTGCCAGCAGCCAAGACTCGGGATACACTGAAGCTTTCTTT
TRBV6-5	TRBD2	TRBJ2-5	few	CASSYSGLAGGRAETQYF	TGTGCCAGCAGTTACTCGGGACTAGCGGGAGGGAGGGCAGAGACCCAGTACTTC
TRBV12-3/TRBV12-4	TRBD1	TRBJ2-1	few	CASRPPPTGATYNEQFF	TGTGCCAGCAGGCCCCCCCCGACAGGGGCCACCTACAATGAGCAGTTCTTC
TRBV20-1	-	TRBJ1-1	-	CSARNEAFF	TGCAGTGCCAGAAATGAAGCTTTCTTT
TRBV2	TRBD1	TRBJ2-5	-	CASRDRSATQYF	TGTGCCAGCCGGGACAGGAGCGCTACCCAGTACTTC
TRBV6-2/TRBV6-3	-	TRBJ2-7	few	CASSWGTTTGIYEQYF	TGTGCCAGCAGTTGGGGCACAACCACGGGAATCTACGAGCAGTACTTC
TRBV7-9	TRBD1	TRBJ2-7	-	CASSPNAGTDSYEQYF	TGTGCCAGCAGCCCGAATGCCGGGACAGACTCCTACGAGCAGTACTTC
TRBV29-1	-	TRBJ2-7	many	CSVESAYEQYF	TGCAGCGTTGAATCTGCCTACGAGCAGTACTTC
TRBV7-2	-	TRBJ2-4	-	CASSSGTTKNIQYF	TGTGCCAGCAGCTCCGGGACCACCAAAAACATTCAGTACTTC
TRBV12-3/TRBV12-4	TRBD2	TRBJ2-3	-	CASRLGLAGTDTQYF	TGTGCCAGCAGACTCGGACTAGCGGGCACAGATACGCAGTATTTT
TRBV12-3/TRBV12-4	TRBD2	TRBJ2-1	many	CASSPLGGGLRNEQFF	TGTGCCAGCAGTCCCCTCGGGGGGGGGCTTCGCAATGAGCAGTTCTTC
TRBV29-1	-	TRBJ2-1	-	CSAPSAGHNEQFF	TGCAGCGCCCCCTCAGCGGGTCACAATGAGCAGTTCTTC
TRBV6-5	TRBD1	TRBJ2-7	many	CASSNHGTGVVYEQYF	TGTGCCAGCAGTAACCATGGGACAGGGGTAGTCTACGAGCAGTACTTC
TRBV20-1	-	TRBJ2-3	many	CSVGDTTGGTDTQYF	TGCAGTGTGGGGGACACCACCGGAGGGACAGATACGCAGTATTTT
TRBV20-1	TRBD1	TRBJ2-1	-	CSARTTGAPGGEQFF	TGCAGTGCTAGAACCACAGGGGCTCCCGGAGGTGAGCAGTTCTTC